The 19 T cell receptor beta chains reported below all come from one sample, sequenced in a study of shared clonotypes between healthy human individuals. Using immunoSEQ multiplex PCR, the repertoire was profiled, and TCRdb retains in-frame clones only, with some absent. The table shows roughly 640,000 clones, with around two thirds occurring only once. Sequencing input: memory CD4+ T cells sorted from blood. Subset defined: CD45RA-negative fraction. The receptors originated from a woman aged 30 to 39 in good health.

The V gene is TRBV7-9, the J gene TRBJ1-5; D ambiguous. Trimming took 5 bases from V and 4 from J, leaving 6 bases between them. From germline, CDR1 is SEHNR and CDR2 FQNEAQ (reference sequence). The CDR3 has 12 amino acids. The CDR3 nucleotides are TGTGCCAGCAGCGAGCAGAATCAGCCCCAGCATTTT. Translating gives CASSEQNQPQHF.

On this clone itself: The same CDR3 arises from other DNA sequences in this sample as well. The chain joins TRBV19 to TRBJ1-2; TRBD1 matches at 8 bases. V was clipped by 7 bases and J by 4 bases; unmatched bases: 5. This CDR3 comprises 13 residues. CDR1 LNHDA and CDR2 SQIVND come from the germline V gene (reference sequence). CDR3 coding DNA: TGTGCCAGTACCCCCGGGACAGGCTATGGCTACACCTTC. This encodes CASTPGTGYGYTF.

The chain couples TRBV7-9 to TRBJ2-1; D unclear. This CDR3 is 14 amino acids long. Germline-derived CDR1 and CDR2 are SEHNR and FQNEAQ (reference sequence). Between the trimmed V and J ends, which lost 3 bases and 9 bases, there was a span of 15 bases. CDR3 protein: CASSFGVGSSEQFF. The CDR3 bases are TGTGCCAGCAGCTTTGGAGTAGGGTCATCTGAGCAGTTCTTC.

V and J are TRBV7-2 and TRBJ2-2; TRBD2 aligns across 11 bases. This CDR3 region has 17 residues. V dropped 5 bases and J dropped 2; count of bases not matched to a gene: 7. CDR1 and CDR2 from the germline V gene are SGHTA and FQGNSA. The CDR3 region is CASSNRLAGINTGELFF. CDR3 sequence (DNA): TGTGCCAGCAGCAACCGACTAGCGGGGATCAACACCGGGGAGCTGTTTTTT.

In its sample, this clone was seen once. The chain is built from TRBV10-3 and TRBJ2-7; D uncertain. V was trimmed by 0 bases and J by 3 bases, leaving 9 bases between them. The length of the CDR3 is 14 residues. The germline CDR1 and CDR2 sequences are ENHRY and SYGVKD. The CDR3: CAISESIGSYEQYF. In DNA form, the CDR3 reads TGTGCCATCAGTGAGTCGATCGGTAGCTACGAGCAGTACTTC.

The chain carries TRBV5-1 and TRBJ2-1; D is uncertain. This CDR3 has 12 amino acids. V was trimmed by 0 bases and J by 8 bases, leaving 6 bases between them. CDR1 SGHRS and CDR2 YFSETQ come from the germline V gene. This chain's CDR3 is CASSLGEDEQFF. CDR3 sequence (DNA): TGCGCCAGCAGCTTGGGAGAGGATGAGCAGTTCTTC.

About this clone: One end of the junction fails to match germline, which may point to a read error. The chain links TRBV7-9 to TRBJ1-1, with TRBD1 matching 7 bases. There are 14 residues in the CDR3. Per the germline V gene, CDR1 is SEHNR and CDR2 is FQNEAQ (reference sequence). CDR3 nucleotide sequence: TGTGCCAGCAGATTAGGGGGCAGGGACACTGAAGCTTTCTTT. It encodes CASRLGGRDTEAFF.

The J gene is TRBJ2-5, the V gene TRBV28; D not certain. Germline assignment: CDR1 MDHEN and CDR2 SYDVKM. CDR3 size: 17 residues. V shed 4 bases and J shed 3 bases, with 21 bases lying between them. CDR3 DNA: TGTGCCAGCAGTTCTTCTGGCCACCAAAATCGAAAAGAGACCCAGTACTTC. Its translation: CASSSSGHQNRKETQYF. The complete variable domain, with remaining parts taken from reference TRBV28 and TRBJ2-5, reads DVKVTQSSRYLVKRTGEKVFLECVQDMDHENMFWYRQDPGLGLRLIYFSYDVKMKEKGDIPEGYSVSREKKERFSLILESASTNQTSMYLCASSSSGHQNRKETQYFGPGTRLLVL.

The chain carries TRBV30 and TRBJ2-1; D remains ambiguous. CDR1 GTSNPN and CDR2 SVGIG come from the germline V gene (reference sequence). The length of the CDR3 is 15 residues. V lost 0 bases, J lost 4 bases, and 13 bases lay in between. The CDR3 spells CAWSVKGLDYNEQFF. As DNA, the CDR3 is TGTGCCTGGAGTGTAAAGGGTCTCGATTACAATGAGCAGTTCTTC.

The V call is TRBV2, the J call TRBJ2-2, with D perhaps matching TRBD2 (6 bases). This CDR3 contains 15 residues. Germline assignment: CDR1 SNHLY and CDR2 FYNNEI. The V and J ends lost 9 bases and 2 bases respectively, with 16 bases between them. The CDR3 is CASSRLVHNTGELFF. The CDR3 nucleotides read TGTGCCAGTTCTAGACTAGTTCACAACACCGGGGAGCTGTTTTTT.

The rearrangement links TRBV5-1 to TRBJ2-3, with D unclear. Between the trimmed V and J ends, which lost 1 base and 4 bases, there was a span of 7 bases. Germline assignment: CDR1 SGHRS and CDR2 YFSETQ. The CDR3 contains 13 residues. CDR3 DNA sequence: TGCGCCAGCAGCTTGCTGGGGTCAGATACGCAGTATTTT. Its translation: CASSLLGSDTQYF.

This clone was detected only once. The chain is built from TRBV25-1 and TRBJ1-2; 12 bases fit TRBD1. The J segment lost 8 bases and the V segment lost 7 bases, leaving 11 bases of the junction unmatched. CDR3 length: 15 amino acids. The germline V gene has CDR1 MGHDK and CDR2 SYGVNS. For the CDR3, the DNA is TGTGCCAGCAAGACCGGGACAGGGGGCTTCTGGGGCTACACCTTC. Its protein is CASKTGTGGFWGYTF.

The chain is built from TRBV10-2 and TRBJ2-2; D is uncertain. This CDR3 has 15 residues. CDR1 is WSHSY, CDR2 SAAADI, per germline. Trimming cost V 6 bases and J 5 bases, with 16 bases left between them. CDR3 DNA: TGCGCCAGCAGCCCAGATAGACCCCCAACCGGGGAGCTGTTTTTT. Its protein product is CASSPDRPPTGELFF.

As concerns this clone: Other nucleotide sequences from this sample produce the same CDR3. The chain combines TRBV5-1 with TRBJ2-2; D is unresolved. The V and J ends lost 0 bases and 2 bases respectively, with 8 bases between them. This CDR3 is 15 amino acids long. Germline CDR1 and CDR2: SGHRS and YFSETQ. The CDR3 spells CASSLGQPNTGELFF. In DNA, the CDR3 is TGCGCCAGCAGCTTGGGGCAGCCCAACACCGGGGAGCTGTTTTTT. The full variable domain, with the rest looked up from reference TRBV5-1 and TRBJ2-2, is KAGVTQTPRYLIKTRGQQVTLSCSPISGHRSVSWYQQTPGQGLQFLFEYFSETQRNKGNFPGRFSGRQFSNSRSEMNVSTLELGDSALYLCASSLGQPNTGELFFGEGSRLTVL.

Comments on this clone: One base away lies a much larger clone, so this may be a sequencing read error. The genes are TRBV5-5 and TRBJ2-5; D possibly corresponds to TRBD1 (5 bases). V was clipped by 0 bases and J by 0 bases, with 6 bases between them. CDR3 length equals 14 residues. Germline values: CDR1 SGHKS, CDR2 YYEKEE (reference sequence). CDR3 DNA: TGTGCCAGCAGCTTGGGACAGAACCAAGAGACCCAGTACTTC. This codes for CASSLGQNQETQYF.

The rearrangement joins TRBV6-6 to TRBJ1-4; D is undetermined. The ends were cut back, 2 bases at V and 0 bases at J, with 10 bases in the middle. The CDR3 length is 16 residues. Germline-derived CDR1 and CDR2 are MNHNY and SVGAGI (reference sequence). As DNA, the CDR3 is TGTGCCAGCAGTTACCAGGCGGCTGCAACTAATGAAAAACTGTTTTTT. Protein sequence: CASSYQAAATNEKLFF.

The genes are TRBV19 and TRBJ1-1; the D is unclear. The CDR3 is made up of 15 amino acids. V lost 5 bases and J lost 4, with 17 bases in between. Germline loops: CDR1 LNHDA, CDR2 SQIVND (reference sequence). For the CDR3, the DNA is TGTGCCAGTAGTCCTCAAGGCATGGTCGGCACTGAAGCTTTCTTT. Protein sequence: CASSPQGMVGTEAFF.

This clone was counted only a few times. This chain connects TRBV6-6 to TRBJ2-2; 11 positions agree with TRBD1. The CDR3 is made up of 15 amino acids. V dropped 6 bases and J dropped 6; count of bases not matched to a gene: 6. The germline V gene has CDR1 MNHNY and CDR2 SVGAGI (reference sequence). Here the CDR3 reads CASSWAGQGAGELFF. CDR3 nucleotides: TGTGCCAGCAGCTGGGCGGGACAGGGGGCCGGGGAGCTGTTTTTT.

This clone was seen more than once but under ten times. Other DNA sequences of this sample code for an identical CDR3. The chain recombines TRBV7-9 with TRBJ2-5; D unclear. Trimming cost V 1 base and J 5 bases, with 8 bases left between them. The CDR3 has 13 residues. In germline, CDR1 is SEHNR, CDR2 FQNEAQ (reference sequence). The CDR3 region has the DNA TGTGCCAGCAGCTTAGGGCCTGGGGAGACCCAGTACTTC. Encoded protein: CASSLGPGETQYF.